These 16 T cell receptor beta chains were sequenced from one sample in a study of T-cell memory formation after mild COVID-19. MiXCR, run by TCRdb on the 5' RACE reads, gives a single entry per CDR3 protein. Among around 310,000 distinct CDR3 sequences, more than 15% were seen once, and the ten largest hold about a fifth. The sequenced sample consisted of PBMCs or a T cell subset sorted from them (not recorded which). These receptors came from a young man who had mild COVID-19 (a few samples of this study predate the infection). Cell type and time point are not known.

This clonotype showed up just a few times. The chain joins TRBV5-4 to TRBJ2-1, with TRBD2 identical over 13 bases. The CDR3 has 14 residues. V dropped 4 bases and J dropped 10; count of bases not matched to a gene: 5. Per the germline V gene, CDR1 is SGHNT and CDR2 is YYREEE (reference sequence). CDR3: CASSPGLAGREQFF. The CDR3 bases are TGTGCCAGCAGCCCGGGACTAGCGGGGAGGGAGCAGTTCTTC.

The sample holds many counts of this clonotype. This CDR3 is CASSPTSWASYEQYF. CDR3 DNA: TGCGCCAGCAGCCCAACTAGCTGGGCCTCCTACGAGCAGTACTTC. J is TRBJ2-7 and V is TRBV4-3; tentative D call: TRBD2 (6 bases). CDR3 size: 15 residues. Germline lookup yields CDR1 LGHNA and CDR2 YSLEER. V lost 4 bases, J lost 0 bases, and 13 bases lay in between.

The J gene is TRBJ2-2, the V gene TRBV5-1, with D uncertain. Per germline, CDR1 SGHRS and CDR2 YFSETQ. V was pared by 6 bases and J by 6 bases, with 12 bases between. CDR3 length: 13 residues. The CDR3 nucleotides are TGCGCCAGCACCCTCCTGGGTGCCGGGGAGCTGTTTTTT. Its translation is CASTLLGAGELFF.

V is TRBV6-6 and J is TRBJ2-3; 8 bases match TRBD1. Unmatched junction bases numbered 12, after V lost 6 bases and J lost 1 base. The CDR3 consists of 17 residues. The germline CDR1 and CDR2 sequences are MNHNY and SVGAGI (reference sequence). CDR3 protein: CASSPPPGTGRTDTQYF. DNA for the CDR3: TGTGCCAGCAGCCCTCCTCCCGGGACAGGACGCACAGATACGCAGTATTTT.

This clonotype has more than one count but fewer than ten. The V gene is TRBV7-2, the J gene TRBJ2-1; 7 nucleotides match TRBD2. Germline loops: CDR1 SGHTA, CDR2 FQGNSA. V lost 2 bases, J lost 8 bases, and 9 bases stayed unmatched. This CDR3 region has 15 residues. CDR3 protein: CASSLIIGAGYEQFF. CDR3 nucleotides: TGTGCCAGCAGCTTAATTATTGGAGCGGGGTATGAGCAGTTCTTC. Drawing the rest from reference TRBV7-2 and TRBJ2-1, the complete variable domain is GAGVSQSPSNKVTEKGKDVELRCDPISGHTALYWYRQSLGQGLEFLIYFQGNSAPDKSGLPSDRFSAERTGGSVSTLTIQRTQQEDSAVYLCASSLIIGAGYEQFFGPGTRLTVL.

This chain joins TRBV12-3 or TRBV12-4 and TRBJ2-2; 11 nucleotides agree with TRBD1. This CDR3 region has 15 residues. V trimming: 6 bases; J trimming: 6 bases; junction bases outside the gene matches: 6. The CDR3 nucleotides read TGTGCCAGCAGCTCCGGGACAGGGGGGCCCGGGGAGCTGTTTTTT. It codes for CASSSGTGGPGELFF.

The chain links TRBV6-5 to TRBJ2-6; no firm D call. The CDR3 spans 16 residues. Trimming removed 0 bases from V and 0 bases from J, with 6 bases in between. Germline values: CDR1 MNHEY, CDR2 SVGAGI. In nucleotides, the CDR3 is TGTGCCAGCAGTTACTCGATCAGCTCTGGGGCCAACGTCCTGACTTTC. Translation: CASSYSISSGANVLTF.

The chain has TRBV3-1 and TRBJ2-1; TRBD2 agrees at 10 bases. CDR1 LGHDT and CDR2 YNNKEL come from the germline V gene (reference sequence). CDR3 length: 16 residues. The junction had 8 bases not matched to a gene; V was cut back by 5 bases and J by 4 bases. In DNA, the CDR3 is TGTGCCAGCAGCTCTCTGACTAGCGGGCTTTACAATGAGCAGTTCTTC. It is translated as CASSSLTSGLYNEQFF.

V and J are TRBV24-1 and TRBJ1-1; 12 bases fit TRBD1. V lost 8 bases to trimming and J lost 8 bases; unmatched junction nucleotides: 5. Germline V gene data show CDR1 as KGHDR and CDR2 as SFDVKD. The CDR3 consists of 13 residues. CDR3 coding DNA: TGTGCCACCATGGGACAGGGGGCCGGCGAAGCTTTCTTT. Protein product: CATMGQGAGEAFF.

This clonotype was counted ten times or more. This chain joins TRBV29-1 and TRBJ2-2, with D possibly matching TRBD2 (6 bases). Germline V gene lookup returns CDR1 SQVTM and CDR2 ANQGSEA. V was pared by 7 bases and J by 3 bases, with 6 bases between. The CDR3 length is 11 residues. CDR3 loop: CSGGDTGELFF. DNA of the CDR3: TGCAGCGGGGGGGACACCGGGGAGCTGTTTTTT.

The rearrangement joins TRBV15 to TRBJ2-1; D uncertain. The CDR3 totals 13 residues. V was cut by 5 bases and J by 5 bases, with 10 bases left in between. CDR1 and CDR2 (germline): LNHNV, YYDKDF (reference sequence). The CDR3 region is CATSGRPNNEQFF. CDR3 DNA sequence: TGTGCCACCAGCGGACGGCCGAACAATGAGCAGTTCTTC. Supplemented by reference TRBV15 and TRBJ2-1, the full variable domain reads DAMVIQNPRYQVTQFGKPVTLSCSQTLNHNVMYWYQQKSSQAPKLLFHYYDKDFNNEADTPDNFQSRRPNTSFCFLDIRSPGLGDTAMYLCATSGRPNNEQFFGPGTRLTVL.

This clonotype was detected only a few times. The genes are TRBV9 and TRBJ2-5, with D possibly being TRBD1 (6 bases). The V gene lost 3 bases and the J gene lost 1 base, with 13 bases spanning the gap. Germline CDR1 reads SGDLS; CDR2 reads YYNGEE. There are 15 residues in the CDR3. CDR3: CASSANMDSQETQYF. In DNA, the CDR3 is TGTGCCAGCAGCGCAAACATGGACAGCCAAGAGACCCAGTACTTC.

The rearrangement joins TRBV5-6 to TRBJ2-1; D gene unclear. The CDR3 consists of 12 residues. V lost 3 bases to trimming and J lost 7 bases, with 8 bases between them. CDR1 is SGHDT and CDR2 is YYEEEE in the germline V gene. CDR3 loop: CASSSLENEQFF. The DNA for the CDR3 is TGTGCCAGCAGCTCCCTAGAGAATGAGCAGTTCTTC. Full variable domain (missing parts from reference TRBV5-6 and TRBJ2-1): DAGVTQSPTHLIKTRGQQVTLRCSPKSGHDTVSWYQQALGQGPQFIFQYYEEEERQRGNFPDRFSGHQFPNYSSELNVNALLLGDSALYLCASSSLENEQFFGPGTRLTVL.

This sequence joins TRBV19 and TRBJ2-1; D is perhaps TRBD1 (5 bases). The CDR3 contains 19 residues. In germline, CDR1 is LNHDA, CDR2 SQIVND (reference sequence). V dropped 0 bases and J dropped 0 bases, with 18 bases sitting between them. The CDR3, as DNA: TGTGCCAGTAGTATAGATATGGCAGGGCCGGAAAGCTCCTACAATGAGCAGTTCTTC. Translated: CASSIDMAGPESSYNEQFF.

V usage is TRBV7-2 and J usage is TRBJ2-7; D not certain. The CDR3 has 15 amino acids. V was shortened by 5 bases and J by 2 bases, with 16 bases between the two germline ends. CDR1 and CDR2 from the germline V gene are SGHTA and FQGNSA. The CDR3 region has the DNA TGTGCCAGCAGCGACTGGGCGACGGCGACCTACGAGCAGTACTTC. Amino acid sequence: CASSDWATATYEQYF.

The gene calls are TRBV7-8 and TRBJ1-2; D is perhaps TRBD1 (5 bases). CDR1 and CDR2 (germline): SGHVS, FQNEAQ. CDR3 length: 14 residues. Trimming removed 1 base at V and 3 bases at J, with 9 bases between. CDR3 sequence (DNA): TGTGCCAGCAGCTTAGAACAGGCGTACTATGGCTACACCTTC. Translation gives CASSLEQAYYGYTF. The full variable domain, its missing parts supplied by reference TRBV7-8 and TRBJ1-2, is GAGVSQSPRYKVAKRGQDVALRCDPISGHVSLFWYQQALGQGPEFLTYFQNEAQLDKSGLPSDRFFAERPEGSVSTLKIQRTQQEDSAVYLCASSLEQAYYGYTFGSGTRLTVV.